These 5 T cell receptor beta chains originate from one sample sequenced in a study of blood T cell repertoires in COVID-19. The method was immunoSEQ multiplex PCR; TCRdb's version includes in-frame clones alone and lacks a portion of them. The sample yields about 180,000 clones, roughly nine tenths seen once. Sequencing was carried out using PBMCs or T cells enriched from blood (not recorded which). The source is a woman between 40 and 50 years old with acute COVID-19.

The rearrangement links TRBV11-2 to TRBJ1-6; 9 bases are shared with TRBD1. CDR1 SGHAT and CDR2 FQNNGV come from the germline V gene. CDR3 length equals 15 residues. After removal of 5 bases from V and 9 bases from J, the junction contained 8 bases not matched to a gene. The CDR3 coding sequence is TGTGCCAGCAGCACAACTCGGGACAGGGCTTCACCCCTCCACTTT. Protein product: CASSTTRDRASPLHF.

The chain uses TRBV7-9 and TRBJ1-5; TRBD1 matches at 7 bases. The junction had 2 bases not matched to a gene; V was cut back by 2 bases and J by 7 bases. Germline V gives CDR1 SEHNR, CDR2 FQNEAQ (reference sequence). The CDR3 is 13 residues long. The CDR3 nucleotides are TGTGCCAGCAGCTTAACAGGGGTACAGCCCCAGCATTTT. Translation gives CASSLTGVQPQHF.

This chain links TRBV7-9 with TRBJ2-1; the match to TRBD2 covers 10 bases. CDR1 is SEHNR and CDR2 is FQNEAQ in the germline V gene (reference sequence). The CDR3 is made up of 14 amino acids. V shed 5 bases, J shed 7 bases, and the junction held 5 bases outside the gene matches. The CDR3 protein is CASSPSGSSNEQFF. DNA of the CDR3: TGTGCCAGCAGCCCTAGCGGGAGTTCAAATGAGCAGTTCTTC.

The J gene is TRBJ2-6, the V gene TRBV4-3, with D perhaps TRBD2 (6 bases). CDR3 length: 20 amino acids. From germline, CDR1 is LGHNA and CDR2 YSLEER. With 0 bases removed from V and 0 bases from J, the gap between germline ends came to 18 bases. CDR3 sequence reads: CASSQDPPLEGSSGANVLTF. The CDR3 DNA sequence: TGCGCCAGCAGCCAAGATCCCCCCCTGGAGGGCTCCTCTGGGGCCAACGTCCTGACTTTC.

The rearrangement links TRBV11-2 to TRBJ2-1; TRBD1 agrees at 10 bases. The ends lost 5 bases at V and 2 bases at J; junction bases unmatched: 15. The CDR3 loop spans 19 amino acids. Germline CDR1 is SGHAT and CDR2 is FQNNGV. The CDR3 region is CASSLVGPGDRGAYNEQFF. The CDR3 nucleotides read TGTGCCAGCAGCCTAGTCGGCCCTGGGGACAGGGGCGCCTACAATGAGCAGTTCTTC.